Below are 27 T cell receptor beta chains sequenced from a single sample in a study of cytomegalovirus exposure and HLA in healthy donors. Clones were sequenced by immunoSEQ multiplex PCR, and TCRdb holds only the in-frame ones, with some missing. This sample has 75,000 to 95,000 clones, with 95% to 98% found just once. Sequences were obtained from PBMCs. Source of these receptors: a man aged 18 to 30 in good health and CMV-seronegative.

The chain joins TRBV27 to TRBJ2-3; the D gene is possibly TRBD2 (6 bases). This CDR3 spans 16 amino acids. CDR1 MNHEY and CDR2 SMNVEV come from the germline V gene (reference sequence). Trimming took off 0 bases at V and 0 bases at J, with 10 bases between the two ends. CDR3 sequence (DNA): TGTGCCAGCAGTTTATCGGTACGGGAGAGCACAGATACGCAGTATTTT. Its protein is CASSLSVRESTDTQYF.

This chain joins TRBV28 and TRBJ1-1; D is unresolved. The V gene lost 5 bases and the J gene lost 5 bases, with 21 bases spanning the gap. The CDR3 is 16 residues long. The V gene's germline CDR1 is MDHEN and CDR2 SYDVKM. In DNA, the CDR3 is TGTGCCAGCAGTCTATATTACACCGCGGGTGAGACTGAAGCTTTCTTT. Translated: CASSLYYTAGETEAFF.

The rearrangement links TRBV5-6 to TRBJ1-1; 10 bases are shared with TRBD1. Germline values: CDR1 SGHDT, CDR2 YYEEEE. J gave up 5 bases and V 4 bases, and 14 bases lay outside the gene matches. This CDR3 is built from 17 residues. This chain's CDR3 is CASSPDSPDRGLTEAFF. In nucleotides, the CDR3 is TGTGCCAGCAGCCCCGATTCCCCCGACAGGGGGCTAACTGAAGCTTTCTTT.

V gene TRBV7-9 combines with J gene TRBJ2-2, with D possibly TRBD1 on 6 matching bases. Deletions cut 5 bases from V and 4 bases from J, with 17 bases between. This CDR3 comprises 16 residues. Germline CDR1 and CDR2: SEHNR and FQNEAQ (reference sequence). CDR3 nucleotides: TGTGCCAGCAGCCCGGTTGGGGGCGTGAGCACCGGGGAGCTGTTTTTT. Its translation: CASSPVGGVSTGELFF.

V is TRBV19 and J is TRBJ1-4, with a tentative D call TRBD1 (6 bases). This CDR3 contains 13 residues. Germline CDR1 reads LNHDA; CDR2 reads SQIVND (reference sequence). V shed 9 bases and J shed 4 bases, with 12 bases lying between them. The CDR3 coding sequence is TGTGCCAGCCGGGACATTAGTAATGAAAAACTGTTTTTT. Translated: CASRDISNEKLFF.

The CDR3 DNA reads as TGTGCCACCAGCAGAGGTGGGGCAGGGGGTAATGAAAAACTGTTTTTT. This codes for CATSRGGAGGNEKLFF. The chain is built from TRBV15 and TRBJ1-4; 7 bases line up with TRBD1. The trim removed 1 base at V and 4 bases at J, leaving 6 bases unmatched. The CDR3 sequence is 16 residues long. CDR1 and CDR2 (germline): LNHNV, YYDKDF (reference sequence).

V gene TRBV25-1 combines with J gene TRBJ2-3; 9 nucleotides match TRBD2. V lost 5 bases and J lost 4; bases outside the gene matches: 7. Germline V gene sequence: CDR1 MGHDK, CDR2 SYGVNS. CDR3 size: 15 residues. The CDR3 DNA is TGTGCCAGCAGTCGGCGGGAGGGAAGTGCAGATACGCAGTATTTT. Amino acid sequence: CASSRREGSADTQYF.

The V gene is TRBV5-1, the J gene TRBJ2-3, with D maybe TRBD2 (6 bases). V was trimmed by 4 bases and J by 4 bases, leaving 22 bases between them. Germline values: CDR1 SGHRS, CDR2 YFSETQ. CDR3 size: 17 residues. Here the CDR3 DNA reads TGCGCCAGCAGCCTCTTCCCCGGGACTCCCAGCTCAGATACGCAGTATTTT. It codes for CASSLFPGTPSSDTQYF. Based on the CDR3 plus reference TRBV5-1 and TRBJ2-3, the full variable domain is KAGVTQTPRYLIKTRGQQVTLSCSPISGHRSVSWYQQTPGQGLQFLFEYFSETQRNKGNFPGRFSGRQFSNSRSEMNVSTLELGDSALYLCASSLFPGTPSSDTQYFGPGTRLTVL.

The chain uses TRBV7-6 and TRBJ2-1; 7 bases fit TRBD2. CDR3 length: 18 amino acids. Germline V gene data show CDR1 as SGHVS and CDR2 as FNYEAQ. Trimming took 2 bases from V and 6 from J; bases not matched to a gene: 16. DNA of the CDR3: TGTGCCAGCAGCTTACTCCCCCCCGGGCGGGAGTTAAGCAATGAGCAGTTCTTC. As protein: CASSLLPPGRELSNEQFF.

The J gene is TRBJ1-2, the V gene TRBV7-9; D gene uncertain. CDR3 size: 16 residues. The V gene lost 4 bases and the J gene lost 8 bases, with 23 bases spanning the gap. In germline, CDR1 is SEHNR, CDR2 FQNEAQ (reference sequence). Here the CDR3 DNA reads TGTGCCAGCAGCTCGACGCTGGGCGGGAGGTTGGGAGGCTACACCTTC. Translating gives CASSSTLGGRLGGYTF.

This clone was recorded once. The genes are TRBV11-3 and TRBJ2-1; 7 bases agree with TRBD1. The J segment lost 1 base and the V segment lost 5 bases, leaving 5 bases of the junction unmatched. CDR1 is SGHNT, CDR2 YENEEA, per germline. The CDR3 loop spans 15 amino acids. The CDR3 bases are TGTGCCAGCAGCGAGGGGACAGTTTCCTACAATGAGCAGTTCTTC. This sequence encodes CASSEGTVSYNEQFF.

The chain joins TRBV27 to TRBJ2-2, with 8 bases matching TRBD2. The germline gives CDR1 MNHEY, CDR2 SMNVEV (reference sequence). J gave up 6 bases and V 3 bases, and 6 bases lay outside the gene matches. This CDR3 spans 15 amino acids. CDR3 in amino acids: CASSLDTAGAGELFF. The DNA for the CDR3 is TGTGCCAGCAGTTTGGATACAGCGGGAGCCGGGGAGCTGTTTTTT.

V gene TRBV4-1 combines with J gene TRBJ2-5, with 14 bases matching TRBD2. The CDR3 length is 16 residues. Germline lookup yields CDR1 MGHRA and CDR2 YSYEKL. J lost 5 bases, V lost 4 bases, and 6 bases had no gene match. Here the CDR3 reads CASSPRLAGGPETQYF. CDR3 DNA sequence: TGCGCCAGCAGCCCTCGACTAGCGGGAGGGCCGGAGACCCAGTACTTC.

The chain's CDR3 is CASSIGGSFMETQYF. The CDR3 bases are TGTGCCAGTAGTATTGGAGGGAGCTTTATGGAGACCCAGTACTTC. The chain combines TRBV19 with TRBJ2-5, with D tentatively TRBD2 (6 bases). Between the trimmed V and J ends, which lost 3 bases and 5 bases, there was a span of 16 bases. From germline, CDR1 is LNHDA and CDR2 SQIVND (reference sequence). The length of the CDR3 is 15 residues.

The V and J genes are TRBV2 and TRBJ2-7; the D is unclear. Germline lookup yields CDR1 SNHLY and CDR2 FYNNEI. The CDR3 contains 15 residues. Trimming left V 7 bases short and J 4 bases short, with 20 bases between. CDR3 sequence reads: CASNPSRVPDYEQYF. In nucleotides, the CDR3 is TGTGCCAGCAACCCCTCTCGGGTGCCGGATTACGAGCAGTACTTC.

This chain links TRBV11-3 with TRBJ1-2; 11 positions agree with TRBD1. From germline, CDR1 is SGHNT and CDR2 YENEEA. Trimming removed 1 base from V and 3 bases from J; junction bases left unmatched: 4. This CDR3 is built from 16 residues. The CDR3 DNA follows: TGTGCCAGCAGCTTAGGGACAGGGGGCTTCGACTATGGCTACACCTTC. Translating gives CASSLGTGGFDYGYTF.

The chain carries TRBV5-6 and TRBJ1-4; 7 nucleotides line up with TRBD1. V dropped 3 bases and J dropped 4; count of bases not matched to a gene: 6. Germline V CDR1 and CDR2: SGHDT, YYEEEE. This CDR3 comprises 15 residues. The CDR3 DNA reads TGTGCCAGCAGCTCCCGACAGGGTTATAATGAAAAACTGTTTTTT. It codes for CASSSRQGYNEKLFF.

As DNA, the CDR3 is TGTGCCAGCAGCTTAAGGGGGGGGTTTGAAAAACTGTTTTTT. Its protein product is CASSLRGGFEKLFF. This chain connects TRBV13 to TRBJ1-4, with D possibly being TRBD1 (6 bases). The germline V gene has CDR1 PRHDT and CDR2 FYEKMQ (reference sequence). Between the trimmed V and J ends, which lost 2 bases and 7 bases, there was a span of 11 bases. This CDR3 is built from 14 residues.

V usage is TRBV9 and J usage is TRBJ2-7; TRBD1 aligns across 7 bases. The CDR3 extends over 13 amino acids. Germline V gene data show CDR1 as SGDLS and CDR2 as YYNGEE. V was clipped by 7 bases and J by 1 base; unmatched bases: 5. CDR3 in amino acids: CASSRGHSYEQYF. In DNA form, the CDR3 reads TGTGCCAGCTCAAGGGGGCATTCCTACGAGCAGTACTTC.

The gene calls are TRBV7-8 and TRBJ1-4; 8 bases map to TRBD1. The CDR3 is 16 amino acids. The junction had 13 bases not matched to a gene; V was cut back by 5 bases and J by 8 bases. Germline CDR1 is SGHVS and CDR2 is FQNEAQ. The CDR3 here is CASSPFQQGVGEKLFF. The CDR3 region has the DNA TGTGCCAGCAGCCCATTCCAACAGGGGGTAGGCGAAAAACTGTTTTTT. Supplemented by reference TRBV7-8 and TRBJ1-4, the full variable domain reads GAGVSQSPRYKVAKRGQDVALRCDPISGHVSLFWYQQALGQGPEFLTYFQNEAQLDKSGLPSDRFFAERPEGSVSTLKIQRTQQEDSAVYLCASSPFQQGVGEKLFFGSGTQLSVL.

CDR3 bases: TGTGCCAGTAGTACCTCTACGACAGGAGCTAGGCCCCAGCATTTT. Translation: CASSTSTTGARPQHF. The V and J genes are TRBV19 and TRBJ1-5; D perhaps matches TRBD1 (6 bases). The V and J ends lost 4 bases and 9 bases respectively, with 19 bases between them. The germline V gene has CDR1 LNHDA and CDR2 SQIVND (reference sequence). The CDR3 covers 15 residues.

The genes are TRBV6-5 and TRBJ2-2, with TRBD2 matching over 8 bases. CDR1 is MNHEY and CDR2 is SVGAGI in the germline V gene. There are 14 residues in the CDR3. Germline trimming cut 10 bases from V and 4 bases from J; bases unmatched to any gene: 8. The CDR3 here is CATRGGRITGELFF. The DNA of the CDR3 is TGTGCCACCCGCGGGGGGCGCATCACCGGGGAGCTGTTTTTT.

This chain connects TRBV5-6 to TRBJ1-5, with D uncertain. From germline, CDR1 is SGHDT and CDR2 YYEEEE. Trimming cost V 0 bases and J 2 bases, with 6 bases left between them. This CDR3 region has 14 residues. The DNA of the CDR3 is TGTGCCAGCAGCTTGGTCGGGGGCAATCAGCCCCAGCATTTT. This encodes CASSLVGGNQPQHF.

The chain uses TRBV7-6 and TRBJ2-1; 15 bases are a match to TRBD2. The CDR3 runs 19 residues. Losses at the gene ends were 5 bases for V and 0 bases for J; bases not matched to a gene: 8. The germline CDR1 and CDR2 sequences are SGHVS and FNYEAQ. CDR3 region: CASSALGTSGRSSYNEQFF. The CDR3 DNA follows: TGTGCCAGCAGCGCCTTGGGGACTAGCGGGAGGAGCTCCTACAATGAGCAGTTCTTC.

J is TRBJ1-1 and V is TRBV28, with D unclear. The CDR3 length is 14 residues. Trimming removed 3 bases at V and 2 bases at J, with 10 bases between. Germline V gene data show CDR1 as MDHEN and CDR2 as SYDVKM. Here the CDR3 DNA reads TGTGCCAGCAGTTTTTTGATTAGAAACACTGAAGCTTTCTTT. Residues: CASSFLIRNTEAFF. The variable domain in full, completed from reference TRBV28 and TRBJ1-1, reads DVKVTQSSRYLVKRTGEKVFLECVQDMDHENMFWYRQDPGLGLRLIYFSYDVKMKEKGDIPEGYSVSREKKERFSLILESASTNQTSMYLCASSFLIRNTEAFFGQGTRLTVV.

The V and J genes are TRBV7-9 and TRBJ2-2, with 8 bases matching TRBD2. CDR3 size: 15 residues. Germline CDR1 reads SEHNR; CDR2 reads FQNEAQ (reference sequence). The V gene end was trimmed by 3 bases and the J gene end by 6 bases; junction bases not matched to a gene: 6. CDR3 nucleotides: TGTGCCAGCAGCTTCGCGGGAGGTTTGGCCGGGGAGCTGTTTTTT. This sequence encodes CASSFAGGLAGELFF.

The chain carries TRBV7-9 and TRBJ1-1, with TRBD1 matching 10 bases. The germline gives CDR1 SEHNR, CDR2 FQNEAQ (reference sequence). With V trimmed by 5 bases and J by 4 bases, 4 bases remained unmatched. The CDR3 has 14 residues. CDR3 coding DNA: TGTGCCAGCAGCCCCAGGACAGGGGGCACTGAAGCTTTCTTT. Amino acid sequence: CASSPRTGGTEAFF.